This T cell receptor beta chain was sequenced in a study of OX40 agonist ivuxolimab in advanced cancers. For the study at large: Participants, 82.7% male, averaged about 56 years of age, ranging from roughly 20 to 79. Whole-study results and caveats: CD4+ and CD8+ blood T cells expanded clonally by week 6 at 0.1 to 3.0 mg/kg.

Note on this clone: Its cognate antigen is unknown.

Trimming pared 2 bases from V and 1 base from J, leaving 15 bases between. The CDR3 has 17 amino acids. Germline-derived CDR1 and CDR2 are LNHDA and SQIVND (reference sequence). Here immunoSEQ multiplex PCR was the method, and the copy in TCRdb shows in-frame clones only, minus some. The profile shows about 79,000 clones, approximately 92% of them singletons. Sequencing used CD4+ or CD8+ T cells sorted from blood, obtained in a trial of the OX40 agonist ivuxolimab. The V call is TRBV19, the J call TRBJ1-5; tentatively, D is TRBD1 (5 bases). The receptor comes from an adult with an advanced solid tumor such as melanoma, head and neck, liver or kidney cancer. CDR3: CASSILRTTMSNQPQHF. CDR3 in DNA: TGTGCCAGTAGTATATTACGGACAACTATGAGCAATCAGCCCCAGCATTTT.